The present TCR beta chain was sequenced within a study of T cell responses to AZD1222 COVID-19 vaccine. Findings and caveats of the study: The donor group comprised mostly white British people and more females; the analysis possibly underestimated clonal diversity. Within unmutated variant regions lay the reported targets of nearly half of spike-specific TCRs. Two AZD1222 doses significantly raised spike-specific TCR breadth and depth over controls.

With regard to this clone: Antigen: not known.

Trimming shortened V by 3 bases and J by 0 bases, and 15 bases separated the two germline ends. CDR3 length: 16 amino acids. Per germline, CDR1 SGHDT and CDR2 YYEEEE. TCRdb keeps only in-frame clones here, not all; method: immunoSEQ multiplex PCR. The repertoire has 90,000 to 120,000 clones, 92% of them found once; the top ten carry 1.2%. This TCR was sampled from an adult in good health. The starting material was peripheral blood, obtained on day 0 of AZD1222 vaccination. This chain joins TRBV5-6 and TRBJ1-1; D is ambiguous. The CDR3 protein is CASSSEGRILNTEAFF. The CDR3 DNA follows: TGTGCCAGCAGCTCTGAAGGGCGGATCTTGAACACTGAAGCTTTCTTT. Based on the CDR3 plus reference TRBV5-6 and TRBJ1-1, the full variable domain is DAGVTQSPTHLIKTRGQQVTLRCSPKSGHDTVSWYQQALGQGPQFIFQYYEEEERQRGNFPDRFSGHQFPNYSSELNVNALLLGDSALYLCASSSEGRILNTEAFFGQGTRLTVV.